A selection of T cell receptor beta chains follows, all from one sample in a study of blood T cell repertoires in COVID-19. Produced via immunoSEQ multiplex PCR; TCRdb's table is partial and in-frame only. The sample contains approximately 220,000 clones, roughly 85% of which appear only once. Sequences were obtained from PBMCs or T cells enriched from blood (not recorded which). Receptors were obtained from a woman in her 40s who had been exposed to COVID-19. CDR3s include the opening cysteine and the closing phenylalanine or tryptophan. Fields, in order: J gene, clone size, D gene, V gene, CDR3 length, CDR3 DNA, CDR3 protein. D genes are given only for firm matches. The size field is filled for only some rows; it gives once, few, many or a size class.

TRBJ2-5,NA,TRBD2,TRBV2,16,TGTGCCAGCAGCCCGGGAGGACTAGCGGGGGTAGAGACCCAGTACTTC,CASSPGGLAGVETQYF
TRBJ1-5,NA,NA,TRBV28,14,TGTGCCAGCAGTTTTTTGACAGTCAATCAGCCCCAGCATTTT,CASSFLTVNQPQHF
TRBJ2-7,NA,TRBD1,TRBV28,16,TGTGCCAGCAGTCGACCCGGGACAGGGAACTCCTACGAGCAGTACTTC,CASSRPGTGNSYEQYF
TRBJ1-5,NA,NA,TRBV12-3/TRBV12-4,13,TGTGCCAGCAGTTTGACAGGTAATCAGCCCCAGCATTTT,CASSLTGNQPQHF
TRBJ1-5,few,NA,TRBV2,14,TGTGCCAGCAGGGACACCTATAGCAATCAGCCCCAGCATTTT,CASRDTYSNQPQHF
TRBJ2-7,NA,NA,TRBV21-1,14,TGTGCCAGCAGCAAAGATGGGGACACCTACGAGCAGTACTTC,CASSKDGDTYEQYF
TRBJ2-7,NA,NA,TRBV27,15,TGTGCCAGCAGTTTAACAGGCGCTCCTACGAGTTCTTCTTACTTC,CASSLTGAPTSSSYF
TRBJ1-4,NA,NA,TRBV19,14,TGTGCCAGTAGTATGCCCGACTTGAAGGAAAAACTGTTTTTT,CASSMPDLKEKLFF
TRBJ1-2,once,NA,TRBV19,15,TGTGCCAGTAGTCTTTATCTACAGGGAAATTATGGCTACACCTTC,CASSLYLQGNYGYTF
TRBJ2-2,NA,NA,TRBV28,13,TGTGCCAGCAGGGAGAGGAACACCGGGGAGCTGTTTTTT,CASRERNTGELFF
TRBJ1-4,NA,NA,TRBV4-1,15,TGCGCCAGCAGCCAGCCACAGCCTCGCCCTGAAAAACTGTTTTTT,CASSQPQPRPEKLFF